These 11 T cell receptor beta chains originate from one sample sequenced in a study of blood T cell repertoires in COVID-19. The data were produced by immunoSEQ multiplex PCR, yet TCRdb's version contains in-frame clones alone and is incomplete. The sample holds 150,000 to 200,000 clones, roughly 90% seen once. The source material was peripheral blood. The receptors shown here come from a woman between 45 and 60 years old with acute or convalescent COVID-19.

The chain carries TRBV28 and TRBJ1-6; TRBD1 is a possible D gene (6 bases). CDR1 MDHEN and CDR2 SYDVKM come from the germline V gene. The CDR3 loop spans 14 amino acids. Between the trimmed V and J ends, which lost 4 bases and 14 bases, there was a span of 18 bases. The CDR3 nucleotides are TGTGCCAGCAGTTGGGGGTTACAGGGAGTAGCCCTCCACTTT. It codes for CASSWGLQGVALHF. Supplemented by reference TRBV28 and TRBJ1-6, the full variable domain reads DVKVTQSSRYLVKRTGEKVFLECVQDMDHENMFWYRQDPGLGLRLIYFSYDVKMKEKGDIPEGYSVSREKKERFSLILESASTNQTSMYLCASSWGLQGVALHFGNGTRLTVT.

The chain uses TRBV2 and TRBJ1-1; possible D gene TRBD1, 6 bases. Trimming cost V 2 bases and J 1 base, with 8 bases left between them. Looked up from germline, CDR1 is SNHLY and CDR2 is FYNNEI. The CDR3 contains 14 residues. The CDR3 sequence is CASSEQGTNTEAFF. CDR3 sequence (DNA): TGTGCCAGCAGTGAACAGGGGACGAACACTGAAGCTTTCTTT.

This clone was detected a few times. This rearrangement joins TRBV27 to TRBJ2-1; TRBD2 aligns across 11 bases. The length of the CDR3 is 16 residues. Germline V gene lookup returns CDR1 MNHEY and CDR2 SMNVEV (reference sequence). With V trimmed by 4 bases and J by 5 bases, 7 bases remained unmatched. In DNA form, the CDR3 reads TGTGCCAGCAGTTCCCTCACTAGCGGGAGCCACAATGAGCAGTTCTTC. Its translation: CASSSLTSGSHNEQFF.

This chain joins TRBV5-1 and TRBJ2-1; possible D gene TRBD1, 5 bases. The CDR3 contains 15 residues. Germline CDR1 reads SGHRS; CDR2 reads YFSETQ. V was cut by 0 bases and J by 0 bases, with 7 bases left in between. The CDR3, as DNA: TGCGCCAGCAGCTTGGACAGGAGCTCCTACAATGAGCAGTTCTTC. Its protein product is CASSLDRSSYNEQFF.

The chain has TRBV11-3 and TRBJ2-2; D may be TRBD2 (5 bases). Germline V CDR1 and CDR2: SGHNT, YENEEA. V dropped 0 bases and J dropped 6 bases, with 14 bases sitting between them. CDR3 length equals 16 residues. The CDR3 loop is CASSLEPGKKAGELFF. Here the CDR3 DNA reads TGTGCCAGCAGCTTAGAACCGGGGAAGAAGGCCGGGGAGCTGTTTTTT.

This clone appeared a single time. The chain couples TRBV11-2 to TRBJ2-2, with 7 bases fitting TRBD2. Germline CDR1 reads SGHAT; CDR2 reads FQNNGV. V shed 4 bases and J 8 bases; nucleotides not matched to a gene: 7. The CDR3 is 14 residues long. CDR3 sequence (DNA): TGTGCCAGCAGCTCCCTTGGGAGGGCAGGGGAGCTGTTTTTT. Its translation is CASSSLGRAGELFF.

In nucleotides, the CDR3 is TGTGCCTGGAGTGTAGGCAGGGTCGACGAGCAGTACTTC. This codes for CAWSVGRVDEQYF. The chain has TRBV30 and TRBJ2-7; D is possibly TRBD1 (5 bases). The CDR3 covers 13 residues. V was clipped by 0 bases and J by 5 bases, with 11 bases between them. CDR1 GTSNPN and CDR2 SVGIG come from the germline V gene (reference sequence). The whole variable domain, remainder taken from reference TRBV30 and TRBJ2-7, is SQTIHQWPATLVQPVGSPLSLECTVEGTSNPNLYWYRQAAGRGLQLLFYSVGIGQISSEVPQNLSASRPQDRQFILSSKKLLLSDSGFYLCAWSVGRVDEQYFGPGTRLTVT.

The sample holds a few counts of this clone. The V and J genes are TRBV4-3 and TRBJ1-1, with D possibly matching TRBD1 (5 bases). V gave up 3 bases and J gave up 6 bases, with 17 bases separating them. CDR1 is LGHNA and CDR2 is YSLEER in the germline V gene. This CDR3 has 15 amino acids. As DNA, the CDR3 is TGCGCCAGCAGCCACTCCAACAACCGGGGGGCTGAAGCTTTCTTT. It yields the protein CASSHSNNRGAEAFF.

The chain has TRBV20-1 and TRBJ2-3, with TRBD2 identical over 11 bases. The germline CDR1 and CDR2 sequences are DFQATT and SNEGSKA (reference sequence). The CDR3 consists of 17 residues. Trimming cost V 3 bases and J 3 bases; bases outside gene matches: 11. Here the CDR3 DNA reads TGCAGTGCTAGTCCTATCCCGGGACTAGCGGAGACAGATACGCAGTATTTT. Translating it yields CSASPIPGLAETDTQYF.

This chain uses TRBV5-1 with TRBJ1-6, with D possibly matching TRBD1 (5 bases). V lost 0 bases and J 8 bases, leaving 9 bases between the germline ends. The germline V gene encodes CDR1 SGHRS and CDR2 YFSETQ. CDR3 length: 14 amino acids. In DNA form, the CDR3 reads TGCGCCAGCAGCTTGGAGGGGTTTCATTCACCCCTCCACTTT. It codes for CASSLEGFHSPLHF.

This chain joins TRBV28 and TRBJ1-1; D is perhaps TRBD1 (6 bases). CDR3 length equals 14 residues. Germline values: CDR1 MDHEN, CDR2 SYDVKM. The ends were cut back, 11 bases at V and 5 bases at J, with 21 bases in the middle. The CDR3 region is CAYQEGGRGTEAFF. In DNA form, the CDR3 reads TGTGCCTATCAGGAAGGGGGTAGGGGTACTGAAGCTTTCTTT.